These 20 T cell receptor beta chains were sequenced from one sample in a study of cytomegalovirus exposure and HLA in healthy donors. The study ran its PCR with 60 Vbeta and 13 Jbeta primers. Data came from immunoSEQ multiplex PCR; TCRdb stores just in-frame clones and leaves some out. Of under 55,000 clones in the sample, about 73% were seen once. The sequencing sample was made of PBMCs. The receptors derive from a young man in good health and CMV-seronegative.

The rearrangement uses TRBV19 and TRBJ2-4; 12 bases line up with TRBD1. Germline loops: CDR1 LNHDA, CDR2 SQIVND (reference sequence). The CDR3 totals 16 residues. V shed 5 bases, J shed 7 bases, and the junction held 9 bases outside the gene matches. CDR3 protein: CASSPFPGQGANIQYF. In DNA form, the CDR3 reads TGTGCCAGTAGTCCATTCCCGGGACAGGGGGCTAACATTCAGTACTTC.

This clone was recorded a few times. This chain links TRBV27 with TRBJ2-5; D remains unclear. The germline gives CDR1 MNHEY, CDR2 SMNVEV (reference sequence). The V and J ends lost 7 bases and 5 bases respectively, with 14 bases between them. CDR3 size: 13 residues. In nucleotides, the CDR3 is TGTGCCAGCACGTCTGCCGGGTTGGAGACCCAGTACTTC. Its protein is CASTSAGLETQYF.

In DNA, the CDR3 is TGTGCCAGCAGCTTAGAGGCGGCGGGACCCCCTTTGAATCGAGATACGCAGTATTTT. It codes for CASSLEAAGPPLNRDTQYF. V usage is TRBV13 and J usage is TRBJ2-3; possible D gene TRBD2, 6 bases. The CDR3 is 19 amino acids. Trimming shortened V by 1 base and J by 5 bases, and 25 bases separated the two germline ends. The germline V gene encodes CDR1 PRHDT and CDR2 FYEKMQ (reference sequence).

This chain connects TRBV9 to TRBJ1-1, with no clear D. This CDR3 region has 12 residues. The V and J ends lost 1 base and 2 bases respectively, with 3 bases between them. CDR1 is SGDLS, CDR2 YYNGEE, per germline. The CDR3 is CASSVQNTEAFF. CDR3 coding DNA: TGTGCCAGCAGCGTACAAAACACTGAAGCTTTCTTT.

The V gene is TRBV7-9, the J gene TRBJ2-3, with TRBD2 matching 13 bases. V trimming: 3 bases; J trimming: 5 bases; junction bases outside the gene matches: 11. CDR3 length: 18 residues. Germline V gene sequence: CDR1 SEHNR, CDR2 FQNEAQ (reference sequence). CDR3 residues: CASSLHGTSGRAVDTQYF. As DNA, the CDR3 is TGTGCCAGCAGCTTGCACGGTACTAGCGGGAGGGCCGTAGATACGCAGTATTTT.

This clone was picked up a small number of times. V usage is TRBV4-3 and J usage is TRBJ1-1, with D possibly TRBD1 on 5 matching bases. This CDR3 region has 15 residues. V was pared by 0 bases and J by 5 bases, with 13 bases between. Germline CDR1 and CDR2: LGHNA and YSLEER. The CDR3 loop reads CASSQELYRNTEAFF. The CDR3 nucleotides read TGCGCCAGCAGCCAAGAATTATACAGGAATACTGAAGCTTTCTTT.

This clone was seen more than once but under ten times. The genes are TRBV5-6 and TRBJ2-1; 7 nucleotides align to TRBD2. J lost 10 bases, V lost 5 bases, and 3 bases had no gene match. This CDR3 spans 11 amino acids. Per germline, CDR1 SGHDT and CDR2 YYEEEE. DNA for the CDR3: TGTGCCAGCAGTCGAGCGGGAGAGCAGTTCTTC. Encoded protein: CASSRAGEQFF.

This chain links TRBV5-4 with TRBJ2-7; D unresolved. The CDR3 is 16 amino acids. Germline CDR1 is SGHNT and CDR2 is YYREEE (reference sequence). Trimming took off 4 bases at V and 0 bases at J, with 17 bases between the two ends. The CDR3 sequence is CASSAQTPTSSYEQYF. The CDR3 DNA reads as TGTGCCAGCAGCGCTCAGACTCCTACGAGCTCCTACGAGCAGTACTTC.

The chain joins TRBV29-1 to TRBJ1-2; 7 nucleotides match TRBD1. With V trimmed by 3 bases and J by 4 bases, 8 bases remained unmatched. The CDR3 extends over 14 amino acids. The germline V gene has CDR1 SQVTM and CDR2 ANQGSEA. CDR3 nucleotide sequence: TGCAGCGTTGATGCGAAGGGACAGCCCTATGGCTACACCTTC. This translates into CSVDAKGQPYGYTF.

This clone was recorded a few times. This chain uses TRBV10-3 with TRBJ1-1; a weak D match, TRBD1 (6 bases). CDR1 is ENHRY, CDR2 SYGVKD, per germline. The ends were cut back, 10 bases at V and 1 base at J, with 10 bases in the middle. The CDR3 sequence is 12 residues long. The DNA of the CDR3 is TGTGCCACTAAGGGACAGAACACTGAAGCTTTCTTT. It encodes CATKGQNTEAFF.

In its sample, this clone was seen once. CDR3 DNA: TGCAGCGGGGGGGGAGCGAGCGGCGATGAGCAGTTCTTC. Translating gives CSGGGASGDEQFF. This chain connects TRBV29-1 to TRBJ2-1; TRBD2 matches at 7 bases. In germline, CDR1 is SQVTM, CDR2 ANQGSEA. With V trimmed by 7 bases and J by 8 bases, 11 bases remained unmatched. The CDR3 covers 13 residues.

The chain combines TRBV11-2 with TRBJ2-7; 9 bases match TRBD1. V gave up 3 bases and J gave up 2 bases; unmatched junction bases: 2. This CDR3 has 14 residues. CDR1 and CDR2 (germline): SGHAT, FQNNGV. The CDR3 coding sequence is TGTGCCAGCAGCTTCGGACAGGGGACCTACGAGCAGTACTTC. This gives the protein CASSFGQGTYEQYF.

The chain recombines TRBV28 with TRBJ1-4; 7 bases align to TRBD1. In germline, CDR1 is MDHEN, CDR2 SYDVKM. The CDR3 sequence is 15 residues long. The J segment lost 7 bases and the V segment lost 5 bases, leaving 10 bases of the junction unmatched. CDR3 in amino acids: CASSIQQGLVEKLFF. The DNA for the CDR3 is TGTGCCAGCAGTATACAACAGGGGCTGGTTGAAAAACTGTTTTTT.

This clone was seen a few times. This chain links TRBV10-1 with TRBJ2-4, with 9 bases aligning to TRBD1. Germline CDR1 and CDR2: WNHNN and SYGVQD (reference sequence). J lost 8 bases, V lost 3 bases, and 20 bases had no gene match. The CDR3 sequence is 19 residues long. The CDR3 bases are TGCGCCAGCAGTGATCCCGGAGGGACAGGGAGTGTATCTCGGGACATTCAGTACTTC. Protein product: CASSDPGGTGSVSRDIQYF.

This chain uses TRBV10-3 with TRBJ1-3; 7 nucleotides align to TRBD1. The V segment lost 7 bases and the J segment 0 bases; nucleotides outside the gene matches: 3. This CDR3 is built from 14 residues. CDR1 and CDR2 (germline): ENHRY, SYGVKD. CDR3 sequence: CAITTGASGNTIYF. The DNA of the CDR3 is TGTGCCATCACTACAGGGGCCTCTGGAAACACCATATATTTT.

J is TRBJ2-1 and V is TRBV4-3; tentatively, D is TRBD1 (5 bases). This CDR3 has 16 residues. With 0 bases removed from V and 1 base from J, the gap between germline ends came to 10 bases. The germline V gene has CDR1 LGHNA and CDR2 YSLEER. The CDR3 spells CASSQDRSGSYNEQFF. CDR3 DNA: TGCGCCAGCAGCCAAGATCGGTCAGGGTCCTACAATGAGCAGTTCTTC.

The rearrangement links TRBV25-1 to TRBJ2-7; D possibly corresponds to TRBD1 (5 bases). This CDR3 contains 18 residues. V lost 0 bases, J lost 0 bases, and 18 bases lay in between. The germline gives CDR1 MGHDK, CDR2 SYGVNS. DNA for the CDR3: TGTGCCAGCAGTGAATATATTCCAGGGCGCCTCAGCTCCTACGAGCAGTACTTC. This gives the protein CASSEYIPGRLSSYEQYF.

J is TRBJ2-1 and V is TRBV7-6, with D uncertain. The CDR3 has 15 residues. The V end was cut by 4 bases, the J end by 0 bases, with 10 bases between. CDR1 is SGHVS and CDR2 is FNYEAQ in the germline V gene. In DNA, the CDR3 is TGTGCCAGCAGCTCCTCAAGGAGCTCCTACAATGAGCAGTTCTTC. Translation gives CASSSSRSSYNEQFF. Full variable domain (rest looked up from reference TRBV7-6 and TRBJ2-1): GAGVSQSPRYKVTKRGQDVALRCDPISGHVSLYWYRQALGQGPEFLTYFNYEAQQDKSGLPNDRFSAERPEGSISTLTIQRTEQRDSAMYRCASSSSRSSYNEQFFGPGTRLTVL.

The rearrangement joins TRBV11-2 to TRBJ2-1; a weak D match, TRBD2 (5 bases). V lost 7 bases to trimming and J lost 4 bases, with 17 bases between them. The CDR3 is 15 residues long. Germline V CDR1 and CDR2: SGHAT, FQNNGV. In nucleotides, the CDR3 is TGTGCCAGCAACCCCGGGGTCATCCTTTACAATGAGCAGTTCTTC. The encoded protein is CASNPGVILYNEQFF.

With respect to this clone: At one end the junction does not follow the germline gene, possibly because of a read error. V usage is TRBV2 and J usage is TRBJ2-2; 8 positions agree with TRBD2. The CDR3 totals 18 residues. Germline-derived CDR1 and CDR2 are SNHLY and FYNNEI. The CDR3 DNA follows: TGTGCCAGCAGGGAAGGTATTTCTCCTAGCGGGCGGACCGGGGAGCTGTTTTTT. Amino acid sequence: CASREGISPSGRTGELFF.